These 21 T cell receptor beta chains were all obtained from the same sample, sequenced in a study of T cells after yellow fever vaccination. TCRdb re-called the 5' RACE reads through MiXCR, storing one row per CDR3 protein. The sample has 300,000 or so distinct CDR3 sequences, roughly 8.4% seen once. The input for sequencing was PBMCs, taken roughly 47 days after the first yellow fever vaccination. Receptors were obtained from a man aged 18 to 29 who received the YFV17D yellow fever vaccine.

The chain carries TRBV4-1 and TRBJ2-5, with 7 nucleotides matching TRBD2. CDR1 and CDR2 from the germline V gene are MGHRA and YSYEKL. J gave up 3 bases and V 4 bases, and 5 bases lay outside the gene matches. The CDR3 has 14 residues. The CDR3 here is CASSPGLTEETQYF. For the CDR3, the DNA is TGCGCCAGCAGCCCGGGACTAACAGAAGAGACCCAGTACTTC.

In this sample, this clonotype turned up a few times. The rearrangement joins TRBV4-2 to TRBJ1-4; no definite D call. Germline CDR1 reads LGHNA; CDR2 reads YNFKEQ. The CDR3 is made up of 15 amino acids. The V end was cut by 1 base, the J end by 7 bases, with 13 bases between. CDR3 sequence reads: CASSQAAGLSEKLFF. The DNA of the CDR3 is TGTGCCAGCAGCCAAGCCGCAGGTCTAAGTGAAAAACTGTTTTTT.

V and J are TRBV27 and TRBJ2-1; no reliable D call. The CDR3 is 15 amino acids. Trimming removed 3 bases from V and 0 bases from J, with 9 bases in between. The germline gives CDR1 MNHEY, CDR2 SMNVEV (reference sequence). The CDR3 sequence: CASSFKASSYNEQFF. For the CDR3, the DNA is TGTGCCAGCAGTTTTAAAGCAAGCTCCTACAATGAGCAGTTCTTC.

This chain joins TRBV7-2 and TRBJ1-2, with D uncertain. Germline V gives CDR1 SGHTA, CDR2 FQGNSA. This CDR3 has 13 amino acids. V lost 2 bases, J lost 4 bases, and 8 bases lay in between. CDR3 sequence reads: CASSLLTGYGYTF. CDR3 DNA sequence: TGTGCCAGCAGCTTATTAACCGGCTATGGCTACACCTTC.

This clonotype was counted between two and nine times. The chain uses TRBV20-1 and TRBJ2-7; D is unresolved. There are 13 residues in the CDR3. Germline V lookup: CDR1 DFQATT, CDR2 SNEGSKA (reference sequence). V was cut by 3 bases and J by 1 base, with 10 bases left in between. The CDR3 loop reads CSASYPRSYEQYF. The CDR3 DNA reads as TGCAGTGCTAGTTATCCCAGGTCCTACGAGCAGTACTTC.

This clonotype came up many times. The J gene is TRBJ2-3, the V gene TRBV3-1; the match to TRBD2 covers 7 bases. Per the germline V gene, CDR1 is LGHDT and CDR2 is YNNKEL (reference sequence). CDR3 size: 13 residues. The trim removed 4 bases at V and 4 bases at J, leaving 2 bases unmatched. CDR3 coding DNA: TGTGCCAGCAGCCGAAGCGGGGCAGATACGCAGTATTTT. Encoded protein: CASSRSGADTQYF.

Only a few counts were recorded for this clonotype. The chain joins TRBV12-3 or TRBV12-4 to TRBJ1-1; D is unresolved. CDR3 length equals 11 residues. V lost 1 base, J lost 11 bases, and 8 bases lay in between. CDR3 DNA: TGTGCCAGCAGTTTAGGTTGGAGGGCTTTCTTT. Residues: CASSLGWRAFF.

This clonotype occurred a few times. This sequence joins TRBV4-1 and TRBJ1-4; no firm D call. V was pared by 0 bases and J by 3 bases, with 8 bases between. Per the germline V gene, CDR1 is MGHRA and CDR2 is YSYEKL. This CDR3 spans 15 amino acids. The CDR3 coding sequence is TGCGCCAGCAGCCAAGACGCCAGACCTAATGAAAAACTGTTTTTT. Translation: CASSQDARPNEKLFF.

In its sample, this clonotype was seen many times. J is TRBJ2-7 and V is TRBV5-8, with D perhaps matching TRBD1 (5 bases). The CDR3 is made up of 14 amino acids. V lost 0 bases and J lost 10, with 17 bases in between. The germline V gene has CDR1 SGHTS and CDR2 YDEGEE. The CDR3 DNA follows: TGTGCCAGCAGCTTGGCCCTAGGGGATTCCCGCCAGTACGTC. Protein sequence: CASSLALGDSRQYV.

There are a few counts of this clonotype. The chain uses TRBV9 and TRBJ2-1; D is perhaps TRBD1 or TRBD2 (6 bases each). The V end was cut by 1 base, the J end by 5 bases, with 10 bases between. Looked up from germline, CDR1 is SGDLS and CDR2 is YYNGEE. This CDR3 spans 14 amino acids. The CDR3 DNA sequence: TGTGCCAGCAGCGTAAGGGGGGCGGACAATGAGCAGTTCTTC. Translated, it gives CASSVRGADNEQFF.

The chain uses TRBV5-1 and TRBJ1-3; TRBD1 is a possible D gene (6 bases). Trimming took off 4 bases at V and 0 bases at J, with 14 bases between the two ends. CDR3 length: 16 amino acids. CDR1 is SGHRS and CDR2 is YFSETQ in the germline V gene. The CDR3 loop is CASSEVGQLSGNTIYF. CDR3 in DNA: TGCGCCAGCAGCGAGGTTGGACAGCTCTCTGGAAACACCATATATTTT.

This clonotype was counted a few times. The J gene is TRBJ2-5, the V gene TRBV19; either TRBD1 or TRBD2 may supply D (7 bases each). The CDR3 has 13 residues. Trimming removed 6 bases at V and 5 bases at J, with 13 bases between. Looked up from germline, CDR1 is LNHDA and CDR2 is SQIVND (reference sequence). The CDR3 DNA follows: TGTGCCAGTAGGGACAGGCGGGGGGAGACCCAGTACTTC. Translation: CASRDRRGETQYF.

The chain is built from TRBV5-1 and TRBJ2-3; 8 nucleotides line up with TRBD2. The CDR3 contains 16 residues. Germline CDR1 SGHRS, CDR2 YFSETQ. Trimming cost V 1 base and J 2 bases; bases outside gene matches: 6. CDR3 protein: CASSLLVAGTTDTQYF. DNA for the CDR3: TGCGCCAGCAGCTTGTTGGTAGCGGGGACCACAGATACGCAGTATTTT.

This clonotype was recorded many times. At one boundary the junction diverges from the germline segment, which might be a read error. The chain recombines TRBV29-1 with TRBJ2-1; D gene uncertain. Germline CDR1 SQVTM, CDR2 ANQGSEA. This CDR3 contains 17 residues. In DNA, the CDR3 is TGCAGCGTAGAAGGACGGGTGGGTTTTGGCTCCTACAATGAGCAGTTCTTC. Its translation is CSVEGRVGFGSYNEQFF.

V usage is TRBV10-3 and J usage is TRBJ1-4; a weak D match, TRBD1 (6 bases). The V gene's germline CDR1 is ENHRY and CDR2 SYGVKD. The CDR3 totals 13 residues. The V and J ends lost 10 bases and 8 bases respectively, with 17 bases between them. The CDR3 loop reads CATGGGLGEKLFF. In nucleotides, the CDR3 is TGTGCCACTGGCGGGGGGCTTGGGGAAAAACTGTTTTTT.

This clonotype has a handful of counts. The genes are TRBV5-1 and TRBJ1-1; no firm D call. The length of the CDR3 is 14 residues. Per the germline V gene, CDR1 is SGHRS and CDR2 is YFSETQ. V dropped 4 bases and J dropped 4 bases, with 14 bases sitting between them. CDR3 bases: TGCGCCAGCAGCCCGACCGACGTCCGCACTGAAGCTTTCTTT. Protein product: CASSPTDVRTEAFF. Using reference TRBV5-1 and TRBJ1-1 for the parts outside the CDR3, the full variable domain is KAGVTQTPRYLIKTRGQQVTLSCSPISGHRSVSWYQQTPGQGLQFLFEYFSETQRNKGNFPGRFSGRQFSNSRSEMNVSTLELGDSALYLCASSPTDVRTEAFFGQGTRLTVV.

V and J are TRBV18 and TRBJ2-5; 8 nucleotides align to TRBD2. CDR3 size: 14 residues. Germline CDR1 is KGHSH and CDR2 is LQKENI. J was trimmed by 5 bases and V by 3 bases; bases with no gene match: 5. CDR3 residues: CASSPAGGEETQYF. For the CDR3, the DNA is TGTGCCAGCTCACCCGCGGGGGGCGAGGAGACCCAGTACTTC.

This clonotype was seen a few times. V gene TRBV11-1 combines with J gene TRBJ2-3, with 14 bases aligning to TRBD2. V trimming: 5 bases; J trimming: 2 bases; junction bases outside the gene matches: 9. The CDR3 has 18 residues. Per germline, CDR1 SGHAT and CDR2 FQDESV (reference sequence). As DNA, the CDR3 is TGTGCCAGCAGCCCAGGACTAGCGGGGGGAGGAATCACAGATACGCAGTATTTT. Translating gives CASSPGLAGGGITDTQYF.

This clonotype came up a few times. The CDR3 region is CASSRVPGLAGADGELFF. The CDR3 DNA is TGTGCCAGCAGTAGGGTCCCGGGACTAGCGGGGGCGGACGGGGAGCTGTTTTTT. J is TRBJ2-2 and V is TRBV12-3 or TRBV12-4, with 14 nucleotides matching TRBD2. CDR3 length: 18 residues. Losses at the gene ends were 5 bases for V and 7 bases for J; bases not matched to a gene: 12.

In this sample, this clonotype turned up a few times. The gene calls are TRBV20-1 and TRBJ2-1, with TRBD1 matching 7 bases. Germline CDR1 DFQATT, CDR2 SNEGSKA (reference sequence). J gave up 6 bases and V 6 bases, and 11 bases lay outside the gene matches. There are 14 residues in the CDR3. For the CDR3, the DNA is TGCAGTGCCAACTCCCCAACAGGGGCCAATGAGCAGTTCTTC. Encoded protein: CSANSPTGANEQFF.

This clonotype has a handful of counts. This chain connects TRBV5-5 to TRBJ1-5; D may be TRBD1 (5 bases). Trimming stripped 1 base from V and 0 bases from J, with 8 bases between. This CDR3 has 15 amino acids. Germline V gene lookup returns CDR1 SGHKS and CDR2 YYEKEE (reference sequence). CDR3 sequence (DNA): TGTGCCAGCAGCTTGCAGCAGGGTAGCAATCAGCCCCAGCATTTT. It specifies CASSLQQGSNQPQHF.